What follows is one TCR beta chain and its context. Per the authors' pipeline: Amplifying reference gene primers gave estimates of nucleated cell counts. Sequencing was performed with immunoSEQ multiplex PCR; in TCRdb, only in-frame clones are kept and a portion is missing. That table gives V, J and clone size, and the DNA gave D and trimming. The sample consists of some 70,000 clones, 87% of them appearing once. The data stem from a study of blood T cell repertoires in COVID-19. The overall study: Material from acute and convalescent COVID-19 was sourced from the United States, Italy and Spain. PBMCs, B-cell-depleted T cells, or T cells provided the cDNA or gDNA that made up the material.

The CDR3 has 13 residues. Germline trimming cut 6 bases from V and 6 bases from J; bases unmatched to any gene: 8. Per germline, CDR1 SNHLY and CDR2 FYNNEI. The sequencing input was peripheral blood. The sequence was obtained from a woman between 50 and 59 years old with COVID-19, enrolled during active disease. The chain carries TRBV2 and TRBJ2-7, with 7 positions matching TRBD2. The CDR3 is CASRGTMSSEQYF. The CDR3 DNA reads TGTGCCAGCAGGGGGACTATGTCGAGCGAGCAGTACTTC.